This TCR beta chain comes out of a study of shared clonotypes between healthy human individuals (TCRdb year 2020). Describing the broader study: The cohort comprised two women and a few men aged 18 to 49 years. For each donor, three plates each were used for CD4 naive and CD4 memory, two plates were used for CD8 naive, and one plate was used for CD8 memory. To estimate repertoire size and how much clonotypes are shared between individuals, the study performed deep sequencing of blood TCR repertoires from a few healthy adults. To increase sequencing depth and limit assay-specific biases, different laboratories used diverse techniques to prepare libraries and sequence TCR repertoires. Between about 0.85 and 10 billion PBMCs per donor were obtained by leukapheresis.

Study-wide conclusions, independent of this receptor: Even with the large sequencing depth, rarefaction of the sorted-subset datasets indicated that sequencing was incomplete. Naive subsets generally had larger estimated clonotype richness than memory subsets did. Compared with non-shared clonotypes, clonotypes shared by all four sorted-subset donors had higher generation probabilities. The genetic and exposure-history diversity represented was limited by the small number of donors. Sampling was restricted to blood, and TCR repertoires in tissue are likely to differ from TCR repertoires in blood. Sharing across several donors was observed for approximately 5% of naive CD4, less than 4% of naive CD8, 2% to 2.5% of memory CD4, and about 0.38% of memory CD8 clonotypes. Pairwise subsampling led to the expectation that sequencing depth would affect the degree of clonotype sharing among donors.

The CDR3 covers 15 residues, taking in both the cysteine and the phenylalanine. Only the CDR3 DNA is retained, 45 bases long and in frame from the first base. V lost 3 bases and J lost 4 bases; the stretch between them is 16 bases long. Looking up the germline V gene yields CDR1 MDHEN and CDR2 SYDVKM. CD8 naive samples were CD45RO-negative cells positively selected for CCR7, giving a CD45RA+CCR7+ population that excluded TemRA cells. The donors were healthy, HIV-negative adults who had no recently reported acute infections or vaccinations. All donors were Caucasian adults living in Nashville, Tennessee, USA. Blood was collected by leukapheresis, and PBMCs were isolated by Ficoll-Histopaque density gradient centrifugation and then cryopreserved in liquid nitrogen vapor phase. Purity and quantity of every magnetically sorted T cell population were checked by analytical flow cytometry. Genomic DNA was isolated from each sorted fraction and quantified by UV absorbance on a Nanodrop 2000c.

Points on this clone: Its antigen is currently not known. No quality values exist for individual bases; no much larger clone is one base distant.

Using the deep immunoSEQ assay, multiplex PCR amplified TCR CDR3 regions from genomic DNA. Extracted genomic DNA from each cell subset was spread evenly across all wells of several immunoSEQ 96-well plates, with each plate serving as a replicate. For sorted subsets, each replicate PCR was loaded with about 0.2 ug genomic DNA, equivalent to 25,000 to 35,000 T cell genomes. The purified libraries were quantified using a Qubit 3.0 fluorometer, sized with a Bioanalyzer 2100, and then quantified again using the KAPA Library Quantification kit. Every immunoSEQ 96-well plate was sequenced on a dedicated single-read 150-cycle Illumina NextSeq 550 flow cell. As for how the authors treated the data: Because only junctional sequences without quality scores were contained in the immunoSEQ output, filtering matching that applied to full-length reads could not be performed. Sequences were annotated with PyIR, a Python wrapper for IgBLAST v1.9, and V/J genes and CDR3 were assigned using IMGT germline references. Reads were removed for weak V/J assignments (E-value above 1e-6), missing CDR3, stop codons, out-of-frame junctions, or ambiguous translated residues. A V3J clonotype was defined by an identical inferred V gene, J gene, and CDR3 amino acid sequence. Percentage overlap between repertoires was computed as shared unique clonotypes divided by the size of the smaller repertoire. Three approaches were used to assess repertoire richness: RTK rarefaction, the Chao1 estimator, and Recon v2.1 estimates of unobserved clonotypes. OLGA was used to compute generation probabilities for all TCRbeta clonotypes that the gDNA method yielded from several donors. As stored in TCRdb, this immuneACCESS dataset retains in-frame rearrangements with V and J assigned. A fraction of the clones does not appear; measured against another copy, unresolved V genes explain less than half of the discrepancy, and the remainder lacks a known reason. The D gene and trimming were derived from the DNA, and the V and J assignments and clone size from that table. The sample table shows hundreds of thousands of clones, and around 96% are seen once. Roughly 0.12% of the sample belongs to the ten largest clones.

This chain is built from TRBV28 and TRBJ2-7, with no confidently assigned D gene. This TCR came from a woman in her thirties in good health. Source material: naive CD8+ T cells sorted from blood. Reading the label with the study, this specimen's cell subset or site is: CD45RA+CCR7+. DNA sequence: TGTGCCAGCAGTTTTGAGCCGGGCAGTAAGTACGAGCAGTACTTC. Its amino acids are CASSFEPGSKYEQYF.